This TCR beta chain is drawn from a study of Tregs in tolerant kidney transplant recipients. Findings and limits, study-wide: No direct test of biological reproducibility was done here. Activated donor B cell expansion appeared to reveal the most relevant donor-specific TCRbeta repertoire. Findings come from small patient numbers and require larger validation.

CDR3 size: 13 residues. Germline V gene data show CDR1 as MGHRA and CDR2 as YSYEKL. The V end lost 7 bases, the J end lost 7 bases, and 17 bases lay between the germline ends. Thawed PBMCs were FACS-sorted into unstimulated CD4+CD25+CD127- regulatory T cells, CD4+CD25- non-regulatory cells, CD4 and CD8 cells. The method was immunoSEQ multiplex PCR; TCRdb's version includes in-frame clones alone and lacks a portion of them. This sample has tens of thousands of clones; around 84% occur once, and the top ten carry about 4%. On this clone itself: Its antigen is unidentified.

The source is a human donor in good health. The gene calls are TRBV4-1 and TRBJ2-7; possibly TRBD2 for D (6 bases). The source material was CD4+ T cells from blood. The CDR3 nucleotides are TGCGCCAGCACTCACCTTCCCAGCGGGGAGCAGTACTTC. Translating it yields CASTHLPSGEQYF.